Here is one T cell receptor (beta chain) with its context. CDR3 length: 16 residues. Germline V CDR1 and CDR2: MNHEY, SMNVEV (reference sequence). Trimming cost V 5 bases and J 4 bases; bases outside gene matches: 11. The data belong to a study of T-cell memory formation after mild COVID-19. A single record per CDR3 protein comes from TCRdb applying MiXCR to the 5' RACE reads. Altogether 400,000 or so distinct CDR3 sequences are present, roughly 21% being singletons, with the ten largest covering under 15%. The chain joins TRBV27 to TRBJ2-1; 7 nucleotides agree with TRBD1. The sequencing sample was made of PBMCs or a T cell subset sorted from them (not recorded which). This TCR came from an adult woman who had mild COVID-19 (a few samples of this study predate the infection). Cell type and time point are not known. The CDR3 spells CASSRRGGQSYNEQFF. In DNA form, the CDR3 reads TGTGCCAGCAGTCGCAGAGGGGGACAGTCTTACAATGAGCAGTTCTTC.